The 29 T cell receptor beta chains below all came from one sample that was sequenced in a study of regulatory T cells in long-lasting Graves disease. Construction of TCR beta libraries relied on iRepertoire HTBI primers and on Arm-PCR targeting CDR3 regions. TCRdb reanalysed the multiplex PCR reads using MiXCR and keeps one entry per CDR3 protein. The repertoire holds 580,000 or so distinct CDR3 sequences, with 15% to 20% as singletons. As for time point: newly diagnosed GD, antithyroid drugs for less than 3 months. There was RNA extracted from PBMCs, and the TCR library was made from it. These data were also filed under a second study, of T cells in Graves' hyperthyroidism and ophthalmopathy.

The material was peripheral blood mononuclear cells (PBMCs), obtained at new diagnosis, from a patient treated with antithyroid drugs. These receptor sequences come from a man aged 18-30 years with Graves disease.

V usage is TRBV30 and J usage is TRBJ2-3; D is unclear. V was cut by 4 bases and J by 8 bases, with 16 bases left in between. The CDR3 extends over 13 amino acids. Germline assignment: CDR1 GTSNPN and CDR2 SVGIG (reference sequence). DNA of the CDR3: TGTGCCTGGAATAGCCCTCCGGTCGTTACGCAGTATTTT. This codes for CAWNSPPVVTQYF.

The CDR3 DNA reads TGTGCCAGCAGTGCACTCAGGCGAACTGACTATGGCTACACCTTC. It is translated as CASSALRRTDYGYTF. The chain carries TRBV27 and TRBJ1-2, with unresolved D. With 5 bases removed from V and 3 bases from J, the gap between germline ends came to 16 bases. Germline V lookup: CDR1 MNHEY, CDR2 SMNVEV (reference sequence). This CDR3 region has 15 residues.

This clonotype has a count of ten or more. The chain carries TRBV18 and TRBJ1-1; 7 bases match TRBD1. Trimming cost V 1 base and J 6 bases; bases outside gene matches: 2. Germline V gene data show CDR1 as KGHSH and CDR2 as LQKENI. The length of the CDR3 is 13 residues. The CDR3 loop reads CASSPRQGAEAFF. For the CDR3, the DNA is TGTGCCAGCTCACCACGACAGGGCGCTGAAGCTTTCTTT. Filled out from reference TRBV18 and TRBJ1-1, the complete variable domain reads NAGVMQNPRHLVRRRGQEARLRCSPMKGHSHVYWYRQLPEEGLKFMVYLQKENIIDESGMPKERFSAEFPKEGPSILRIQQVVRGDSAAYFCASSPRQGAEAFFGQGTRLTVV.

This clonotype was found a few times. The chain carries TRBV18 and TRBJ1-3; no clear D. This CDR3 region has 16 residues. With 2 bases removed from V and 1 base from J, the gap between germline ends came to 12 bases. CDR1 is KGHSH and CDR2 is LQKENI in the germline V gene. The CDR3: CASSPALSMSGNTIYF. CDR3 coding DNA: TGTGCCAGCTCACCAGCCCTCTCCATGTCTGGAAACACCATATATTTT.

This clonotype has just a few counts. This sequence joins TRBV6-1 and TRBJ2-2; D unresolved. The CDR3 sequence is 15 residues long. Germline V gene data show CDR1 as MNHNS and CDR2 as SASEGT. Trimming pared 0 bases from V and 3 bases from J, leaving 8 bases between. The CDR3 DNA reads as TGTGCCAGCAGTGAAGCAGGGCCATACACCGGGGAGCTGTTTTTT. As protein: CASSEAGPYTGELFF.

The chain employs TRBV29-1 and TRBJ1-6; D ambiguous. Germline CDR1 reads SQVTM; CDR2 reads ANQGSEA. The CDR3 length is 14 residues. The V end lost 5 bases, the J end lost 6 bases, and 14 bases lay between the germline ends. The CDR3 DNA follows: TGCAGCGTTCAGACCGGAGCTTTTAATTCACCCCTCCACTTT. This gives the protein CSVQTGAFNSPLHF.

This clonotype was found a few times. The CDR3: CASRFFLGGGGVYEQYF. For the CDR3, the DNA is TGCGCCAGCAGATTTTTCCTCGGCGGGGGGGGAGTCTACGAGCAGTACTTC. The chain couples TRBV5-1 to TRBJ2-7, with 9 bases lining up with TRBD2. Germline loops: CDR1 SGHRS, CDR2 YFSETQ. The CDR3 totals 17 residues. The V segment lost 5 bases and the J segment 3 bases; nucleotides outside the gene matches: 15.

Ten or more counts support this clonotype. The genes are TRBV11-3 and TRBJ2-1; 13 nucleotides line up with TRBD2. Germline V gene lookup returns CDR1 SGHNT and CDR2 YENEEA. Trimming removed 3 bases from V and 10 bases from J; junction bases left unmatched: 6. This CDR3 comprises 15 residues. The CDR3 spells CASSFSGLAGVEQFF. CDR3 nucleotides: TGTGCCAGCAGCTTCAGCGGACTAGCGGGAGTGGAGCAGTTCTTC.

This clonotype came up once. A much larger clone lies a single base off, so this may be a read error. The chain has TRBV2 and TRBJ1-5; D is uncertain. The germline V gene has CDR1 SNHLY and CDR2 FYNNEI. CDR3 length equals 14 residues. The CDR3 sequence: CASSLTLLDQPRHF. DNA of the CDR3: TGTGCCAGCAGTCTTACGCTCCTTGATCAGCCCCGGCATTTT.

This chain connects TRBV5-1 to TRBJ2-7, with 7 bases fitting TRBD1. The CDR3 consists of 13 residues. Germline V gene data show CDR1 as SGHRS and CDR2 as YFSETQ. Germline trimming cut 4 bases from V and 4 bases from J; bases unmatched to any gene: 5. The CDR3 is CASSTGTVYEQYF. Here the CDR3 DNA reads TGCGCCAGCAGCACCGGGACAGTATACGAGCAGTACTTC. The whole variable domain, remainder taken from reference TRBV5-1 and TRBJ2-7, is KAGVTQTPRYLIKTRGQQVTLSCSPISGHRSVSWYQQTPGQGLQFLFEYFSETQRNKGNFPGRFSGRQFSNSRSEMNVSTLELGDSALYLCASSTGTVYEQYFGPGTRLTVT.

This clonotype was detected many times. J is TRBJ2-7 and V is TRBV27; D unresolved. Germline loops: CDR1 MNHEY, CDR2 SMNVEV (reference sequence). CDR3 length: 14 amino acids. Trimming took 5 bases from V and 1 from J, leaving 12 bases between them. The CDR3 DNA sequence: TGTGCCAGCAGTAGCAGTCTTCCTTCCTACGAGCAGTACTTC. It is translated as CASSSSLPSYEQYF.

As to this clonotype: It may be a read error: a sequence one base away is much more abundant. This rearrangement joins TRBV20-1 to TRBJ2-7; D gene uncertain. Germline CDR1 reads DFQATT; CDR2 reads SNEGSKA (reference sequence). V shed 0 bases and J shed 3 bases, with 12 bases lying between them. The CDR3 consists of 14 residues. CDR3 bases: TGCAGTGCTAGAGATCTGATAACGGGCTACGAGCAGTACTTC. It yields the protein CSARDLITGYEQYF.

This clonotype has at least ten counts. This rearrangement joins TRBV2 to TRBJ1-2; the D is unclear. Trimming shortened V by 7 bases and J by 0 bases, and 9 bases separated the two germline ends. CDR3 length: 13 residues. The germline V gene encodes CDR1 SNHLY and CDR2 FYNNEI. The CDR3 sequence is CASKPTSNYGYTF. The CDR3 DNA reads TGTGCCAGCAAACCGACTTCTAACTATGGCTACACCTTC.

There are many counts of this clonotype. The rearrangement joins TRBV6-2 or TRBV6-3 to TRBJ2-7, with TRBD1 matching 7 bases. The CDR3 sequence is 15 residues long. V shed 2 bases and J 3 bases; nucleotides not matched to a gene: 7. Germline assignment: CDR1 MNHEY and CDR2 SVGEGT. Here the CDR3 reads CASSYARQGLYEQYF. CDR3 in DNA: TGTGCCAGCAGTTACGCAAGACAGGGCCTCTACGAGCAGTACTTC.

In this sample, this clonotype turned up many times. The rearrangement links TRBV20-1 to TRBJ2-1; 7 nucleotides agree with TRBD1. V was pared by 3 bases and J by 1 base, with 0 bases of the junction left unmatched. Germline V gene sequence: CDR1 DFQATT, CDR2 SNEGSKA (reference sequence). This CDR3 has 13 residues. The CDR3 reads CSASRGSYNEQFF. Written as DNA, the CDR3 is TGCAGTGCTAGCAGGGGGTCCTACAATGAGCAGTTCTTC.

The sample holds many counts of this clonotype. The genes are TRBV19 and TRBJ2-2; D is perhaps TRBD2 (6 bases). V lost 9 bases and J lost 4, with 6 bases in between. The CDR3 is made up of 11 amino acids. Germline V gene data show CDR1 as LNHDA and CDR2 as SQIVND (reference sequence). The chain's CDR3 is CASGGTGELFF. The CDR3 nucleotides read TGTGCCAGCGGGGGCACCGGGGAGCTGTTTTTT. Full variable domain (outside the CDR3, taken from reference TRBV19 and TRBJ2-2): DGGITQSPKYLFRKEGQNVTLSCEQNLNHDAMYWYRQDPGQGLRLIYYSQIVNDFQKGDIAEGYSVSREKKESFPLTVTSAQKNPTAFYLCASGGTGELFFGEGSRLTVL.

This clonotype was seen ten or more times. The chain links TRBV12-3 or TRBV12-4 to TRBJ2-3, with 12 bases identical to TRBD2. Near its end, the DNA agrees better with TRBJ2-1, so the J call may be wrong. CDR3 length: 15 amino acids. CDR3 amino acids: CASSFRLAGEGEQFF. Here the CDR3 DNA reads TGTGCCAGCAGTTTTCGACTAGCGGGAGAGGGTGAGCAGTTCTTC.

This clonotype was counted a few times. The rearrangement links TRBV9 to TRBJ1-3, with TRBD1 as a possible D gene (5 bases). The V and J ends lost 0 bases and 1 base respectively, with 5 bases between them. Germline CDR1 is SGDLS and CDR2 is YYNGEE. CDR3 length equals 14 residues. The CDR3 nucleotides are TGTGCCAGCAGCGTAGCAGGGTCTGGAAACACCATATATTTT. It translates to CASSVAGSGNTIYF.

This clonotype was recorded a few times. The chain recombines TRBV11-3 with TRBJ2-3, with D tentatively TRBD2 (5 bases). CDR3 size: 15 residues. The ends were cut back, 6 bases at V and 4 bases at J, with 17 bases in the middle. Per germline, CDR1 SGHNT and CDR2 YENEEA. CDR3 residues: CASSPDRLASDTQYF. In DNA form, the CDR3 reads TGTGCCAGCAGTCCCGACCGATTAGCGTCAGATACGCAGTATTTT. Complete variable domain (other parts from reference TRBV11-3 and TRBJ2-3): EAGVVQSPRYKIIEKKQPVAFWCNPISGHNTLYWYLQNLGQGPELLIRYENEEAVDDSQLPKDRFSAERLKGVDSTLKIQPAELGDSAVYLCASSPDRLASDTQYFGPGTRLTVL.

This clonotype appeared a few times. The genes are TRBV12-3 or TRBV12-4 and TRBJ1-5; TRBD1 might be the D (5 bases). This CDR3 comprises 16 residues. Trimming cost V 2 bases and J 3 bases, with 14 bases left between them. The CDR3 sequence: CASSLSREGDNQPQHF. The CDR3 nucleotides read TGTGCCAGCAGTTTAAGCAGGGAAGGGGACAATCAGCCCCAGCATTTT.

The rearrangement uses TRBV19 and TRBJ2-6; D is possibly TRBD1 (6 bases). V was trimmed by 6 bases and J by 2 bases, leaving 8 bases between them. The CDR3 runs 14 residues. The V gene's germline CDR1 is LNHDA and CDR2 SQIVND (reference sequence). In DNA, the CDR3 is TGTGCCAGTAGATCAGGGGCTGGGGCCAACGTCCTGACTTTC. Protein: CASRSGAGANVLTF.

This clonotype was found many times. The CDR3 nucleotides read TGCAGTGCCAACCTAAAAGCGGGAGTTTGGTACGAGCAGTACTTC. Its protein is CSANLKAGVWYEQYF. J is TRBJ2-7 and V is TRBV20-1; 8 bases map to TRBD2. Per germline, CDR1 DFQATT and CDR2 SNEGSKA (reference sequence). Losses at the gene ends were 6 bases for V and 4 bases for J; bases not matched to a gene: 14. The CDR3 length is 15 residues.

This clonotype was seen repeatedly, ten times or more. The CDR3 nucleotides are TGTGCCAGCTCGGAGAACGGAAACGAGCAGTACTTC. Translation gives CASSENGNEQYF. The chain has TRBV6-1 and TRBJ2-7; D remains unclear. Between the trimmed V and J ends, which lost 8 bases and 5 bases, there was a span of 13 bases. Per germline, CDR1 MNHNS and CDR2 SASEGT. This CDR3 comprises 12 residues.

This clonotype was seen repeatedly, ten times or more. The V gene is TRBV28, the J gene TRBJ1-1, with TRBD1 identical over 10 bases. The junction had 5 bases not matched to a gene; V was cut back by 3 bases and J by 4 bases. The CDR3 runs to 15 residues. Germline CDR1 reads MDHEN; CDR2 reads SYDVKM. DNA of the CDR3: TGTGCCAGCAGTTTGGGGGGACAGGGGAGCACTGAAGCTTTCTTT. Residues: CASSLGGQGSTEAFF.

The sample holds a few counts of this clonotype. The V gene is TRBV20-1, the J gene TRBJ1-1; possible D gene TRBD1, 6 bases. The CDR3 sequence is 13 residues long. Trimming cost V 3 bases and J 4 bases, with 12 bases left between them. CDR1 is DFQATT, CDR2 SNEGSKA, per germline (reference sequence). CDR3 sequence (DNA): TGCAGTGCTAGTGGTGCCAGGGGCACTGAAGCTTTCTTT. The encoded protein is CSASGARGTEAFF.

There are many counts of this clonotype. J is TRBJ1-1 and V is TRBV3-1; maybe TRBD1 (6 bases). The CDR3 is 12 amino acids. Between the trimmed V and J ends, which lost 0 bases and 11 bases, there was a span of 10 bases. CDR1 is LGHDT and CDR2 is YNNKEL in the germline V gene (reference sequence). The CDR3 nucleotides read TGTGCCAGCAGCCAAGATGGGGGGCTTGCTTTCTTT. Its protein is CASSQDGGLAFF.

The chain joins TRBV5-4 to TRBJ2-1; D may be TRBD1 or TRBD2 (7 bases each). The V gene's germline CDR1 is SGHNT and CDR2 YYREEE (reference sequence). The V end was cut by 7 bases, the J end by 0 bases, with 17 bases between. This CDR3 has 16 residues. The chain's CDR3 is CASLPGGGASYNEQFF. For the CDR3, the DNA is TGTGCCAGCCTACCAGGGGGGGGGGCCTCCTACAATGAGCAGTTCTTC.

This CDR3 reads CASSQGTLAGEGLDTQYF. DNA for the CDR3: TGCGCCAGCAGCCAAGGGACCCTAGCGGGAGAAGGGTTAGATACGCAGTATTTT. This sequence joins TRBV4-1 and TRBJ2-3; TRBD2 matches 10 bases. Looked up from germline, CDR1 is MGHRA and CDR2 is YSYEKL. J gave up 5 bases and V 1 base, and 12 bases lay outside the gene matches. CDR3 length: 18 amino acids.

The CDR3 sequence is CASSPLPGQADYGYTF. The CDR3 region has the DNA TGTGCCAGCTCACCGCTTCCCGGACAGGCCGACTATGGCTACACCTTC. The V call is TRBV18, the J call TRBJ1-2; 7 nucleotides match TRBD1. V shed 3 bases, J shed 3 bases, and the junction held 10 bases outside the gene matches. CDR1 is KGHSH and CDR2 is LQKENI in the germline V gene. The CDR3 runs 16 residues.